The rows below give T cell receptor beta chains drawn from one sample of a study of blood T cell repertoires in COVID-19. The assay was immunoSEQ multiplex PCR, and TCRdb's table has in-frame clones only and misses some. The sample records fewer than 350,000 clones, around 88% being singletons. Sequencing used peripheral blood. These receptors were collected from a woman in her 70s with COVID-19, enrolled during active disease. CDR3s include the opening cysteine and the closing phenylalanine or tryptophan. Fields, in order: D gene, V gene, J gene, clone size, CDR3 protein, CDR3 DNA. A D gene is named only where the DNA matches it firmly. For some rows the clone size is stated as once, few or many, or as a class when expanded; others skip it.

NA	TRBV7-9	TRBJ1-1	NA	CASSPGGGLNTEAFF	TGTGCCAGCAGCCCCGGGGGGGGCTTGAACACTGAAGCTTTCTTT
NA	TRBV9	TRBJ2-1	few	CASSGSFAVELIF	TGTGCCAGCAGCGGAAGTTTCGCGGTGGAATTGATCTTC
NA	TRBV7-2	TRBJ1-1	NA	CASSNSFSGTEAFF	TGTGCCAGCAGCAACAGCTTTTCAGGCACTGAAGCTTTCTTT
TRBD1	TRBV6-2/TRBV6-3	TRBJ2-2	NA	CASSRTGKYTGELFF	TGTGCCAGCAGCCGGACAGGGAAGTACACCGGGGAGCTGTTTTTT
NA	TRBV5-1	TRBJ1-3	NA	CASSFQGPGGNTIYF	TGCGCCAGCAGCTTCCAGGGCCCGGGTGGAAACACCATATATTTT
NA	TRBV2	TRBJ1-6	NA	CASRESSYNSPLHF	TGTGCCAGCAGAGAGAGCTCCTATAATTCACCCCTCCACTTT
NA	TRBV25-1	TRBJ1-2	once	CASSDGGREGYGYTF	TGTGCCAGCAGTGACGGGGGTAGAGAAGGGTATGGCTACACCTTC
TRBD1	TRBV5-4	TRBJ1-1	NA	CASSARGVGTEAFF	TGTGCCAGCAGCGCCAGGGGGGTTGGGACTGAAGCTTTCTTT
TRBD1	TRBV5-1	TRBJ1-6	NA	CASSLDRVNSPLHF	TGCGCCAGCAGCTTAGACAGGGTTAATTCACCCCTCCACTTT
TRBD1	TRBV6-5	TRBJ1-5	NA	CASRGSGTGDQPQHF	TGTGCCAGCAGGGGGTCCGGGACAGGGGATCAGCCCCAGCATTTT
NA	TRBV4-2	TRBJ1-1	NA	CASSQEIGWAEAFF	TGTGCCAGCAGCCAAGAAATCGGGTGGGCTGAAGCTTTCTTT
TRBD1	TRBV19	TRBJ1-3	NA	CASTPPGTGYGNTIYF	TGTGCCAGTACTCCCCCCGGGACAGGTTATGGAAACACCATATATTTT
NA	TRBV28	TRBJ1-6	NA	CASSLPQGWGSPLHF	TGTGCCAGCAGTTTACCACAGGGATGGGGTTCACCCCTCCACTTT
NA	TRBV2	TRBJ1-1	NA	CASSAPETITEAFF	TGTGCCAGCAGCGCCCCGGAGACCATCACTGAAGCTTTCTTT
NA	TRBV21-1	TRBJ2-3	NA	CASRTGWGGLPDTQYF	TGTGCCAGCAGAACTGGATGGGGGGGGCTACCAGATACGCAGTATTTT
TRBD2	TRBV24-1	TRBJ2-5	NA	CATGGGETQYF	TGTGCCACCGGGGGAGGGGAGACCCAGTACTTC
TRBD1	TRBV9	TRBJ2-7	NA	CASSVDPSGGVYEQYF	TGTGCCAGCAGCGTAGATCCCTCAGGGGGCGTCTACGAGCAGTACTTC
NA	TRBV30	TRBJ1-5	NA	CAWSPRNSRNQPQHF	TGTGCCTGGAGTCCGCGAAACAGCCGAAATCAGCCCCAGCATTTT
NA	TRBV5-4	TRBJ2-2	few	CASSFGGLNTGELFF	TGTGCCAGCAGCTTTGGGGGCCTGAACACCGGGGAGCTGTTTTTT
NA	TRBV5-1	TRBJ2-5	NA	CASSLARGLETQYF	TGCGCCAGCAGCTTGGCCAGGGGCTTAGAGACCCAGTACTTC
NA	TRBV9	TRBJ2-7	NA	CASSAFLAGEQYF	TGTGCCAGCAGCGCCTTTCTAGCTGGCGAGCAGTACTTC
NA	TRBV2	TRBJ2-1	NA	CASSVLSSNNEQFF	TGTGCCAGCAGTGTTCTTAGCTCCAACAATGAGCAGTTCTTC
TRBD1	TRBV5-1	TRBJ2-3	once	CASSLATGGGDTQYF	TGCGCCAGCAGCTTGGCCACAGGGGGAGGAGATACGCAGTATTTT
NA	TRBV5-5	TRBJ1-1	NA	CASSLTGTGNTEAFF	TGTGCCAGCAGCTTGACAGGGACGGGGAACACTGAAGCTTTCTTT
NA	TRBV5-6	TRBJ1-1	NA	CASRNVGGEAFF	TGTGCCAGCAGGAATGTAGGGGGTGAAGCTTTCTTT
NA	TRBV6-1	TRBJ1-1	once	CASTESRGLQGAFF	TGTGCCAGCACTGAATCCAGGGGCCTCCAGGGAGCTTTCTTT
TRBD2	TRBV6-5	TRBJ2-5	NA	CASSYGAGGLETQYF	TGTGCCAGCAGTTACGGAGCGGGGGGGCTTGAGACCCAGTACTTC
NA	TRBV6-6	TRBJ2-5	few	CASSYSPFGTQYF	TGTGCCAGCAGTTACTCGCCTTTCGGGACCCAGTACTTC
TRBD1	TRBV7-9	TRBJ2-2	NA	CASSGDRVGTGELFF	TGTGCCAGCAGCGGAGACAGGGTGGGCACCGGGGAGCTGTTTTTT
NA	TRBV28	TRBJ1-2	NA	CASSGWGGVPYGYTF	TGTGCCAGCAGTGGATGGGGAGGGGTCCCCTATGGCTACACCTTC
NA	TRBV2	TRBJ1-2	once	CASSVEPSYGYTF	TGTGCCAGCAGTGTTGAGCCGAGCTATGGCTACACCTTC
TRBD2	TRBV13	TRBJ2-3	once	CASSFVTSGRSRGDTQYF	TGTGCCAGCAGCTTCGTCACTAGCGGGCGGTCCCGTGGGGATACGCAGTATTTT
TRBD2	TRBV30	TRBJ2-3	NA	CAWSVYGGTDTQYF	TGTGCCTGGAGTGTATACGGGGGGACGGATACGCAGTATTTT
NA	TRBV2	TRBJ1-2	NA	CASSEWGRGDYGYTF	TGTGCCAGCAGTGAATGGGGCAGGGGTGACTATGGCTACACCTTC
TRBD1	TRBV5-8	TRBJ1-5	NA	CASSYGQANQPQHF	TGTGCCAGCAGCTACGGACAGGCCAATCAGCCCCAGCATTTT
NA	TRBV19	TRBJ1-4	NA	CASSIRTVQYEKLFF	TGTGCCAGTAGTATAAGGACAGTTCAGTATGAAAAACTGTTTTTT
NA	TRBV30	TRBJ1-5	few	CAWSPWGSQPQHF	TGTGCCTGGAGTCCCTGGGGCAGTCAGCCCCAGCATTTT
TRBD1	TRBV11-2	TRBJ1-1	NA	CASSRRTGLNTEAFF	TGTGCCAGCAGCCGCCGGACAGGGTTGAACACTGAAGCTTTCTTT
NA	TRBV6-6	TRBJ1-2	few	CASRPTGSAYGYTF	TGTGCCAGCAGACCTACAGGGAGTGCCTATGGCTACACCTTC
NA	TRBV9	TRBJ2-1	NA	CASSVDGRALLNEQFF	TGTGCCAGCAGCGTAGACGGCAGGGCCCTTCTGAATGAGCAGTTCTTC
NA	TRBV29-1	TRBJ1-2	NA	CSVGLSQNYGYTF	TGCAGCGTTGGGTTGTCGCAGAACTATGGCTACACCTTC
TRBD1	TRBV10-3	TRBJ1-6	NA	CAISVGQGGGNSPLHF	TGTGCCATCAGTGTAGGACAGGGAGGTGGAAATTCACCCCTCCACTTT
NA	TRBV3-1/TRBV3-2	TRBJ1-4	NA	CASSQDLTEKKLFF	TGTGCCAGCAGCCAAGACTTGACAGAGAAAAAACTGTTTTTT
TRBD2	TRBV2	TRBJ2-3	NA	CASSASGAGTDTQYF	TGTGCCAGCAGTGCCAGCGGGGCCGGCACAGATACGCAGTATTTT
NA	TRBV5-6	TRBJ1-1	once	CASSSVSGAGTEAFF	TGTGCCAGCAGCTCAGTTTCAGGGGCAGGCACTGAAGCTTTCTTT
NA	TRBV6-1	TRBJ1-3	NA	CASSVGPQGTGNTIYF	TGTGCCAGCAGTGTGGGGCCCCAGGGAACTGGAAACACCATATATTTT
TRBD2	TRBV4-1	TRBJ2-3	once	CASSQVGTSENTQYF	TGCGCCAGCAGCCAAGTTGGGACTAGCGAGAATACGCAGTATTTT
NA	TRBV19	TRBJ2-1	NA	CASSPDSSSYNEQFF	TGTGCCAGTAGTCCCGACTCGAGCTCCTACAATGAGCAGTTCTTC
TRBD1	TRBV27	TRBJ1-2	once	CASSGGSDRVGGYTF	TGTGCCAGCAGTGGGGGATCTGACAGGGTCGGTGGCTACACCTTC
NA	TRBV27	TRBJ1-4	NA	CASSSRVREKLFF	TGTGCCAGCAGTTCCAGGGTTCGCGAAAAACTGTTTTTT
TRBD1	TRBV30	TRBJ1-1	NA	CAWSGRTGGVIVNTEAFF	TGTGCCTGGAGTGGGAGGACAGGGGGCGTAATAGTGAACACTGAAGCTTTCTTT
NA	TRBV5-1	TRBJ1-1	NA	CASSLGGRATSNTEAFF	TGCGCCAGCAGCTTGGGTGGGCGTGCTACTTCGAACACTGAAGCTTTCTTT
NA	TRBV18	TRBJ1-2	NA	CASSPPIGGAYGYTF	TGTGCCAGCTCACCGCCCATCGGGGGGGCTTATGGCTACACCTTC
TRBD1	TRBV3-1/TRBV3-2	TRBJ1-3	once	CASSQWGGQGNSGNTIYF	TGTGCCAGCAGCCAATGGGGGGGACAGGGCAACTCTGGAAACACCATATATTTT
TRBD2	TRBV6-2/TRBV6-3	TRBJ2-7	NA	CASSYNSGLPYEQYF	TGTGCCAGCAGTTACAATAGCGGGCTACCCTACGAGCAGTACTTC
NA	TRBV6-5	TRBJ1-2	few	CASRQGFFGYTF	TGTGCCAGCAGGCAGGGATTTTTTGGCTACACCTTC
NA	TRBV12-1	TRBJ1-2	NA	CASSYPSIQGNYGYTF	TGTGCCAGCAGCTATCCTTCTATTCAGGGAAACTATGGCTACACCTTC